The 7 T cell receptor beta chains below all came from one sample that was sequenced in a study of CD8+CD57+ T cells in acquired aplastic anemia. Genomic DNA templated the TCR beta VDJ and CDR3 profiling. TCRdb ran MiXCR on the reads and lists one entry per CDR3 protein. The table has roughly 420,000 distinct CDR3 sequences, 55% to 75% seen once; the top ten hold around 4%. Sequenced material: sorted CD4+, CD8+, or CD8+CD57+ T cells (not recorded which) from PBMCs. Source of these receptors: a human donor in good health, serving as a control.

The rearrangement joins TRBV29-1 to TRBJ1-2; tentative D call: TRBD1 (5 bases). CDR1 and CDR2 (germline): SQVTM, ANQGSEA. This CDR3 is built from 12 residues. Trimming stripped 3 bases from V and 12 bases from J, with 17 bases between. Here the CDR3 reads CSVDVQGYGNTF. CDR3 coding DNA: TGCAGCGTTGACGTCCAGGGCTATGGAAACACCTTC. Filled out from reference TRBV29-1 and TRBJ1-2, the complete variable domain reads SAVISQKPSRDICQRGTSLTIQCQVDSQVTMMFWYRQQPGQSLTLIATANQGSEATYESGFVIDKFPISRPNLTFSTLTVSNMSPEDSSIYLCSVDVQGYGNTFGSGTRLTVV.

The V call is TRBV7-2, the J call TRBJ2-7; no definite D call. Germline values: CDR1 SGHTA, CDR2 FQGNSA. The CDR3 has 11 amino acids. The CDR3 here is CASSLGAEQEV. CDR3 sequence (DNA): TGTGCCAGCAGCCTAGGCGCCGAGCAGGAGGTC.

This clonotype was counted many times. The chain recombines TRBV7-2 with TRBJ1-1; D might be TRBD1 (5 bases). The CDR3 runs to 15 residues. Between the trimmed V and J ends, which lost 1 base and 2 bases, there was a span of 11 bases. Germline lookup yields CDR1 SGHTA and CDR2 FQGNSA. The CDR3 spells CASSLGDPPNTEAFF. Here the CDR3 DNA reads TGTGCCAGCAGCTTAGGGGACCCCCCTAACACTGAAGCTTTCTTT.

Concerning this clonotype: The CDR3 carries no conserved terminal phenylalanine or tryptophan, so it likely arises from a read error. The limits of the CDR3 on the DNA are not certain, so only TCRdb's listed CDR3 is given. The chain has TRBV7-2 and TRBJ1-2; the table's D call of TRBD1 was not tested on the DNA. The CDR3 contains 13 residues when both ends are counted. Germline V gene sequence: CDR1 SGHTA, CDR2 FQGNSA. CDR3 sequence reads: CASSGRGLGYGQY.

V and J are TRBV20-1 and TRBJ1-4; tentative D call: TRBD1 (6 bases). Germline lookup yields CDR1 DFQATT and CDR2 SNEGSKA (reference sequence). Trimming took off 0 bases at V and 7 bases at J, with 15 bases between the two ends. This CDR3 is built from 15 residues. The CDR3 reads CSARDPFRGREKLFF. The CDR3 DNA follows: TGCAGTGCTAGAGATCCCTTCAGGGGACGTGAAAAACTGTTTTTT.

V gene TRBV20-1 combines with J gene TRBJ2-4; D gene uncertain. Germline CDR1 DFQATT, CDR2 SNEGSKA (reference sequence). CDR3 length: 15 residues. V was cut by 0 bases and J by 1 base, with 10 bases left in between. The CDR3 DNA reads TGCAGTGCTAGAGACCCAGGCAGGGCCAAAAACATTCAGTACTTC. Its protein is CSARDPGRAKNIQYF.

This clonotype was counted ten times or more. The V call is TRBV9, the J call TRBJ1-2; D is unresolved. The V end lost 0 bases, the J end lost 0 bases, and 6 bases lay between the germline ends. The CDR3 consists of 14 residues. The germline V gene has CDR1 SGDLS and CDR2 YYNGEE. The CDR3 sequence is CASSVDPTNYGYTF. The CDR3, as DNA: TGTGCCAGCAGCGTAGATCCTACTAACTATGGCTACACCTTC.